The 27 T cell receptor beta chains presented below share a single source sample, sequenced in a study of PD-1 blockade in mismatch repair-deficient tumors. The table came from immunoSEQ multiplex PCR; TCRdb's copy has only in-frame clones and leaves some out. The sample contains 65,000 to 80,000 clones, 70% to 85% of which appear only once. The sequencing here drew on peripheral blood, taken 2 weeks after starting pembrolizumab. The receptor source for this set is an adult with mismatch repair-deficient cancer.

The CDR3, as DNA: TGTGCCAGCAGCCAAAGAGACTCTTACACTGAAGCTTTCTTT. Translated, it gives CASSQRDSYTEAFF. This sequence joins TRBV9 and TRBJ1-1; D remains ambiguous. Germline V gene data show CDR1 as SGDLS and CDR2 as YYNGEE. The V end was cut by 4 bases, the J end by 3 bases, with 13 bases between. The CDR3 sequence is 14 residues long. The full variable domain, with the rest looked up from reference TRBV9 and TRBJ1-1, is DSGVTQTPKHLITATGQRVTLRCSPRSGDLSVYWYQQSLDQGLQFLIQYYNGEERAKGNILERFSAQQFPDLHSELNLSSLELGDSALYFCASSQRDSYTEAFFGQGTRLTVV.

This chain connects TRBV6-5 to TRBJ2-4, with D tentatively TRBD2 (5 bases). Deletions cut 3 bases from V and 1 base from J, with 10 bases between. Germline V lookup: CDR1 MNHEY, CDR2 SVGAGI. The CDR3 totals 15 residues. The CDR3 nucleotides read TGTGCCAGCAGTTATGAGGGAATGGCCAAAAACATTCAGTACTTC. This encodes CASSYEGMAKNIQYF.

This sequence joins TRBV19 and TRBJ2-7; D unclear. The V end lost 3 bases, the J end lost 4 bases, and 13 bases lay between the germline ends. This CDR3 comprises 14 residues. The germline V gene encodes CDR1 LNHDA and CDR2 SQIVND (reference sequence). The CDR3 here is CASSISLMGYEQYF. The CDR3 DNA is TGTGCCAGTAGTATTAGCCTTATGGGGTACGAGCAGTACTTC.

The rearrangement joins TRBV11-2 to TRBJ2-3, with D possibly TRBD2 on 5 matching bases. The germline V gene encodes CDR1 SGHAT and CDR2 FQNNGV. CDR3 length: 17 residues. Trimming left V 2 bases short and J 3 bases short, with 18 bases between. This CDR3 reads CASSLRRIASNTDTQYF. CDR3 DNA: TGTGCCAGCAGCTTAAGGAGGATAGCGAGTAATACAGATACGCAGTATTTT.

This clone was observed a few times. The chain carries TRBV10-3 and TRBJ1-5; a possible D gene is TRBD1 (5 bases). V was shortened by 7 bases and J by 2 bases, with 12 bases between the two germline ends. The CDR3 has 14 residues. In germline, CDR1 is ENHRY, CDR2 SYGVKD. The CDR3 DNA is TGTGCCATCAATGGGGGGGATGGCAATCAGCCCCAGCATTTT. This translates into CAINGGDGNQPQHF.

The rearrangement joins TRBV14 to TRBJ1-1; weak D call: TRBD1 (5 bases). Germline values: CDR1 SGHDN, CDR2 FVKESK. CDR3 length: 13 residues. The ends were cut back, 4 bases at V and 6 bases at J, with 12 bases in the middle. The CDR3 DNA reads TGTGCCAGCAGCCGGTACGGGGGGTCTGAAGCTTTCTTT. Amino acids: CASSRYGGSEAFF.

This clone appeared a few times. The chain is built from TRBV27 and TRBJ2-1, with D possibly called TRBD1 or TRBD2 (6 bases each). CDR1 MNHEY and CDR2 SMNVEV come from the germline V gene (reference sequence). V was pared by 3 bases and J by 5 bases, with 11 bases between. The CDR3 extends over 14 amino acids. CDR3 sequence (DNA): TGTGCCAGCAGTTTTGGGGGGCCAGACAATGAGCAGTTCTTC. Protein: CASSFGGPDNEQFF.

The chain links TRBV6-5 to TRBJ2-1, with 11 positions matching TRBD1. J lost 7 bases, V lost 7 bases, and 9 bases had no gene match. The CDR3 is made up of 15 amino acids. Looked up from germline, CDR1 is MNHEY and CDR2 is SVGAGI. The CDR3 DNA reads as TGTGCCAGCACCCCACCTGGACAGGGGGCGAATGAGCAGTTCTTC. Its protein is CASTPPGQGANEQFF.

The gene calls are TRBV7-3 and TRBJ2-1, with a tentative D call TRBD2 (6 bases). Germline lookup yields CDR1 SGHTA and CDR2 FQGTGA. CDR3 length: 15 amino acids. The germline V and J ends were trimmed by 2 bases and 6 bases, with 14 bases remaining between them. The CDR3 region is CASSLGYGGINEQFF. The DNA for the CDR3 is TGTGCCAGCAGCTTAGGGTACGGCGGGATCAATGAGCAGTTCTTC.

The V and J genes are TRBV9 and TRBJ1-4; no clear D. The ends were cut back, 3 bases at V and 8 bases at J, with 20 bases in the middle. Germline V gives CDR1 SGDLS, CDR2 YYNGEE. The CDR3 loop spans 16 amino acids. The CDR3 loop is CASSGGTGSSGEKLFF. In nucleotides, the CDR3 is TGTGCCAGCAGCGGAGGCACCGGGTCCTCGGGGGAAAAACTGTTTTTT.

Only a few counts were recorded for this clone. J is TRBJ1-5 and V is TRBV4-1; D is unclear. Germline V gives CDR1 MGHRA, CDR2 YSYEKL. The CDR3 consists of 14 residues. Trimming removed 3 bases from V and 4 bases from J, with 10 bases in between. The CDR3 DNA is TGCGCCAGCAGCCACCCGGAAGGGAATCAGCCCCAGCATTTT. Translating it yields CASSHPEGNQPQHF.

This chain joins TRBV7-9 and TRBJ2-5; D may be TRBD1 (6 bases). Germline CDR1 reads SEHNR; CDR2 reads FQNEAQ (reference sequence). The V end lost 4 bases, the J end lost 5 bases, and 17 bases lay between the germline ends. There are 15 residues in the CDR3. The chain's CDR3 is CASSSPNRERETQYF. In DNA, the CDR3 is TGTGCCAGCAGCTCGCCAAACAGGGAAAGGGAGACCCAGTACTTC.

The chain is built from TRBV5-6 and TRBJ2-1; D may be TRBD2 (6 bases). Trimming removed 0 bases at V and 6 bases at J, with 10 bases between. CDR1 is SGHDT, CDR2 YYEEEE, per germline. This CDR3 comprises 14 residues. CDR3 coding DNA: TGTGCCAGCAGCTTGGGACTAGGGGCCAATGAGCAGTTCTTC. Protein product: CASSLGLGANEQFF.

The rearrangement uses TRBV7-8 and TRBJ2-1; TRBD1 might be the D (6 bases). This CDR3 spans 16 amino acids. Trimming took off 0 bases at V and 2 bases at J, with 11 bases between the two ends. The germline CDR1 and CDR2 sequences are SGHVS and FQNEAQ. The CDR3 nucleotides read TGTGCCAGCAGCTTAGCCGAAGGGGGTCCCTACAATGAGCAGTTCTTC. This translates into CASSLAEGGPYNEQFF.

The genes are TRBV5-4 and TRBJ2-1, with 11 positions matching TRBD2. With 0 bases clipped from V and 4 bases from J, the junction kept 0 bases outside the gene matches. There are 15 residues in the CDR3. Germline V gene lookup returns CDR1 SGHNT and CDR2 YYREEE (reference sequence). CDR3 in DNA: TGTGCCAGCAGCTTGGGGACTAGCGGGTACAATGAGCAGTTCTTC. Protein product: CASSLGTSGYNEQFF.

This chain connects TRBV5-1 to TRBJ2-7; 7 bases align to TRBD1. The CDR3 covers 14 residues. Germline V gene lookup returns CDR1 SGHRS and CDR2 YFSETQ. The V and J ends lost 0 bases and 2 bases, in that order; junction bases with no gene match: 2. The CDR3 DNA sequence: TGCGCCAGCAGCTTGGGAGGGGGCCCCTACGAGCAGTACTTC. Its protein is CASSLGGGPYEQYF.

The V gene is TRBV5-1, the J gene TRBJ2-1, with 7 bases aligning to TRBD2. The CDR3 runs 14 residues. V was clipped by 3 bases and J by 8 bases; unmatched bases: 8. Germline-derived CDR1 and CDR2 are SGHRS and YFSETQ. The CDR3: CASSSPGTTDEQFF. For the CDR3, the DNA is TGCGCCAGCAGCTCTCCCGGGACTACCGATGAGCAGTTCTTC. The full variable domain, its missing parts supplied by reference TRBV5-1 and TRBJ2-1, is KAGVTQTPRYLIKTRGQQVTLSCSPISGHRSVSWYQQTPGQGLQFLFEYFSETQRNKGNFPGRFSGRQFSNSRSEMNVSTLELGDSALYLCASSSPGTTDEQFFGPGTRLTVL.

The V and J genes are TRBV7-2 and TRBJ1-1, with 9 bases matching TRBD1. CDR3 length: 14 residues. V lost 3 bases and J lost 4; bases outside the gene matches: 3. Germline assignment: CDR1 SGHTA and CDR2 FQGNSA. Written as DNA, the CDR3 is TGTGCCAGCAGCTTGGCGACAGGGGGCACTGAAGCTTTCTTT. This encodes CASSLATGGTEAFF.

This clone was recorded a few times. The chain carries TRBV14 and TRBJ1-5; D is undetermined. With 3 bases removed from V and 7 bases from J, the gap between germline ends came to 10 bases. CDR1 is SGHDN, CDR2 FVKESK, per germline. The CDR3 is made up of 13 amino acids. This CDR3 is CASSHTDGQPQHF. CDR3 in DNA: TGTGCCAGCAGCCACACCGACGGGCAGCCCCAGCATTTT.

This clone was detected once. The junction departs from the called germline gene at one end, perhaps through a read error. CDR3 nucleotide sequence: TGTGCCAGCAGTCACTCCGGGGGGAGGTACTACAATGAGCAGTTCTTC. It codes for CASSHSGGRYYNEQFF. This chain joins TRBV6-5 and TRBJ2-1; 7 positions agree with TRBD2. From germline, CDR1 is MNHEY and CDR2 SVGAGI. The CDR3 length is 16 residues.

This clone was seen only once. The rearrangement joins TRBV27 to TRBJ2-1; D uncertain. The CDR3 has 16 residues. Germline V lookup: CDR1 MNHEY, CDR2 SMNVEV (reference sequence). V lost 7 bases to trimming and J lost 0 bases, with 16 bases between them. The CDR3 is CASNPTPTSSYNEQFF. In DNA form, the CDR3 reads TGTGCCAGCAATCCGACACCGACGAGCTCCTACAATGAGCAGTTCTTC.

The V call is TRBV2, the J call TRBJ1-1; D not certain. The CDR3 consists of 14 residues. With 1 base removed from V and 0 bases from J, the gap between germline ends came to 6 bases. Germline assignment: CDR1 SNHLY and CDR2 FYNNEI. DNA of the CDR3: TGTGCCAGCAGTGAAGGGTCGGTGAACACTGAAGCTTTCTTT. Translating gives CASSEGSVNTEAFF.

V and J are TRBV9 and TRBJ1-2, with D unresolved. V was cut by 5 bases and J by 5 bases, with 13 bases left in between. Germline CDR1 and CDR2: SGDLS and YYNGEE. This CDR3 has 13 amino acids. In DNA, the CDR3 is TGTGCCAGCAGTGGAAAGAACCTTTATGGCTACACCTTC. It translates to CASSGKNLYGYTF.

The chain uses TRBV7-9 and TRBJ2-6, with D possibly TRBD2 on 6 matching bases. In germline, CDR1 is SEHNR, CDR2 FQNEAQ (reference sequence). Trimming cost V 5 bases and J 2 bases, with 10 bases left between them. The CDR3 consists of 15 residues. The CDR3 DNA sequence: TGTGCCAGCAGCATCGGGGGAACTGGGGCCAACGTCCTGACTTTC. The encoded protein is CASSIGGTGANVLTF.

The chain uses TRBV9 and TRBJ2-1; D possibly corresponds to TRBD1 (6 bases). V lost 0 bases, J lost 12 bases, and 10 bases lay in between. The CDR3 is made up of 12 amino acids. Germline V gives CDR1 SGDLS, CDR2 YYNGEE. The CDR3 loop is CASSVGDMGQFF. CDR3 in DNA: TGTGCCAGCAGCGTAGGGGACATGGGGCAGTTCTTC.

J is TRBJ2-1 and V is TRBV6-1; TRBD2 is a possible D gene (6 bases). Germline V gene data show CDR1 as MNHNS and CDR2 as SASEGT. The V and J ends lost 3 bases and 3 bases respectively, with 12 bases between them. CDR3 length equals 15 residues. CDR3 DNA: TGTGCCAGCAGTGATGCGCGGGGCTTCTACAATGAGCAGTTCTTC. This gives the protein CASSDARGFYNEQFF.

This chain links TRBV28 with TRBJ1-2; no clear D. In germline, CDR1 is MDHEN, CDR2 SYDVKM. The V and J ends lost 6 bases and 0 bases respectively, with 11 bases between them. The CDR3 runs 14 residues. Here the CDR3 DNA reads TGTGCCAGCAGGGGAGCGGGAGCTAACTATGGCTACACCTTC. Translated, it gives CASRGAGANYGYTF.